This TCR beta chain originates from a study of PD-1 blockade in classical Hodgkin lymphoma. Using immunoSEQ multiplex PCR, the repertoire was profiled, and TCRdb retains in-frame clones only, with some absent. The sample has around 57,000 clones; about 89% are singletons. In regard to this clone: Its antigen is unidentified.

The study, taken as a whole, reports: Patients starting nivolumab under 1 year after ASCT were excluded.

V lost 2 bases to trimming and J lost 5 bases, with 15 bases between them. CDR3 length: 16 residues. From germline, CDR1 is SGHNT and CDR2 YENEEA. Regarding time point: cycle 4 day 1 (C4D1), after less than 7 weeks of nivolumab. Each patient's relapse followed autologous stem cell transplantation, and brentuximab vedotin exposure varied. Complete response, partial response or progressive disease constituted the best responses recorded. Sample: peripheral blood mononuclear cells (PBMCs), taken before the fourth cycle of nivolumab. The chain couples TRBV11-3 to TRBJ2-2; no firm D call. The clonotype was recovered from a human donor with classical Hodgkin lymphoma. This CDR3 is CASSLSIGPRTGELFF. CDR3 nucleotide sequence: TGTGCCAGCAGCTTAAGTATAGGACCACGTACCGGGGAGCTGTTTTTT.